This TCR beta chain comes out of a study of CD8+ T cells in alopecia areata. The sorting of PBMCs gave CD4+ and CD8+ T cells. The CDR3 length is 14 residues. V shed 7 bases, J shed 1 base, and the junction held 7 bases outside the gene matches. Germline values: CDR1 SQVTM, CDR2 ANQGSEA. TCR sequencing used cDNA made by reverse transcription of extracted RNA. Clones were read by immunoSEQ multiplex PCR, and TCRdb kept only the in-frame ones, dropping some. The sample has about 110,000 clones, over 55% seen once. The sample taken for sequencing was NKG2D-low CD8+ T cells sorted from blood. This receptor was taken from a human donor with alopecia areata. V is TRBV29-1 and J is TRBJ1-1; 9 nucleotides agree with TRBD1. The chain's CDR3 is CSGWDRDTNTEAFF. The DNA for the CDR3 is TGCAGCGGTTGGGACAGGGATACGAACACTGAAGCTTTCTTT.